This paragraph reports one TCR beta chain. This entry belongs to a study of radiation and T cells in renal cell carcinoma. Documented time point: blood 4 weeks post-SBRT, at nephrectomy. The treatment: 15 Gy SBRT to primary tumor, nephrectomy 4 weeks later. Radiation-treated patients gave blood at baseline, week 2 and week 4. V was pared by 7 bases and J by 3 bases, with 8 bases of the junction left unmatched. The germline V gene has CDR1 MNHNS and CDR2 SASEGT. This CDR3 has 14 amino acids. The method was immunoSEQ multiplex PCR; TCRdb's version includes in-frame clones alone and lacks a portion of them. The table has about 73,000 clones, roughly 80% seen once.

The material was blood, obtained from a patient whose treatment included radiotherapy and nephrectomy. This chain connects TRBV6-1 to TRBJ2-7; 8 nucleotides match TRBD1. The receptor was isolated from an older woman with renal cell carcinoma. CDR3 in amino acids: CASNNRGSSYEQYF. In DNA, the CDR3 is TGTGCCAGCAACAACAGGGGGAGTAGCTACGAGCAGTACTTC.